This T cell receptor beta chain was documented in a study of T-cell memory formation after mild COVID-19. Study-wide findings and caveats: Clones that contracted from day 15 to 85 were balanced CD4/CD8, while later expanders leaned CD4+.

TCRdb redid the calling of the 5' RACE reads with MiXCR, one entry per CDR3 protein. Among about 540,000 distinct CDR3 sequences listed, around 21% were seen once. With regard to this clonotype: No antigen is known for it.

The CDR3 spans 12 residues. V was trimmed by 1 base and J by 8 bases, leaving 7 bases between them. The germline V gene encodes CDR1 KGHDR and CDR2 SFDVKD. The TCR originated in an adult woman who had mild COVID-19 (a few samples of this study predate the infection). Cell type and time point are not known. The V gene is TRBV24-1, the J gene TRBJ1-2; D call uncertain. Input material: PBMCs or a T cell subset sorted from them (not recorded which). CDR3 DNA sequence: TGTGCCACCAGTGATTTTCGGGGAGGCTACACCTTC. This translates into CATSDFRGGYTF.